This is a list of T cell receptor beta chains from one sample in a study of identical twins' blood T cells. TCRdb independently ran MiXCR on the 5' RACE reads; one entry per CDR3 protein. The table lists 300,000 to 450,000 distinct CDR3 sequences, roughly 28% of them singletons, with roughly 6.1% in the top ten. What was sequenced was PBMCs. These receptors all come from a woman between 18 and 50 years old in good health. The CDR3 runs from the conserved cysteine through the conserved F or W. Fields, in order: V gene, clone size, D gene, J gene, CDR3 protein, CDR3 DNA. D genes are given only for firm matches. Clone size is shown for a subset of rows, as once, few, many or a class of expanded clone.

V gene: TRBV21-1; clone size: many; D gene: NA; J gene: TRBJ2-4; CDR3 protein: CASRKSRHWNIQYF; CDR3 DNA: TGTGCCAGCAGAAAAAGTAGACATTGGAACATTCAGTACTTC
V gene: TRBV6-6; clone size: many; D gene: NA; J gene: TRBJ1-1; CDR3 protein: CASSYGWAGEGITFF; CDR3 DNA: TGTGCCAGCAGTTACGGATGGGCGGGGGAAGGTATTACTTTCTTT
V gene: TRBV11-2; clone size: NA; D gene: NA; J gene: TRBJ2-1; CDR3 protein: CASRLAGRSSYNEQFF; CDR3 DNA: TGTGCCAGCAGACTTGCAGGGCGGTCGTCCTACAATGAGCAGTTCTTC
V gene: TRBV11-3; clone size: many; D gene: NA; J gene: TRBJ1-1; CDR3 protein: CASSLVGRMNTEAFF; CDR3 DNA: TGTGCCAGCAGCCTTGTGGGACGGATGAACACTGAAGCTTTCTTT
V gene: TRBV23-1; clone size: few; D gene: NA; J gene: TRBJ2-7; CDR3 protein: CASSQSRHTYEQYF; CDR3 DNA: TGCGCCAGCAGTCAATCGAGACACACTTACGAGCAGTACTTC
V gene: TRBV12-3/TRBV12-4; clone size: NA; D gene: NA; J gene: TRBJ1-5; CDR3 protein: CASSLGVKGDQPQHF; CDR3 DNA: TGTGCCAGCAGTTTAGGGGTAAAAGGGGATCAGCCCCAGCATTTT
V gene: TRBV6-6; clone size: few; D gene: NA; J gene: TRBJ2-7; CDR3 protein: CASSYGLGYEQYF; CDR3 DNA: TGTGCCAGCAGTTATGGGTTAGGCTACGAGCAGTACTTC
V gene: TRBV4-3; clone size: NA; D gene: NA; J gene: TRBJ2-3; CDR3 protein: CASSQEGSSDFTDTQYF; CDR3 DNA: TGCGCCAGCAGCCAAGAGGGGTCTAGCGATTTCACAGATACGCAGTATTTT
V gene: TRBV20-1; clone size: NA; D gene: NA; J gene: TRBJ1-2; CDR3 protein: CSASSGGLYGYTF; CDR3 DNA: TGCAGTGCTAGCTCGGGGGGCTTATATGGCTACACCTTC
V gene: TRBV9; clone size: few; D gene: TRBD1; J gene: TRBJ2-7; CDR3 protein: CASSPEDRVLSEQYF; CDR3 DNA: TGTGCCAGCAGCCCCGAAGACAGGGTCCTATCCGAGCAGTACTTC
V gene: TRBV6-2/TRBV6-3; clone size: few; D gene: NA; J gene: TRBJ1-1; CDR3 protein: CASSHTGEAFF; CDR3 DNA: TGTGCCAGCAGCCACACAGGGGAAGCTTTCTTT
V gene: TRBV12-3/TRBV12-4; clone size: NA; D gene: TRBD1; J gene: TRBJ1-5; CDR3 protein: CASKTDRGNQPQHF; CDR3 DNA: TGTGCCAGCAAAACCGACAGGGGTAATCAGCCCCAGCATTTT
V gene: TRBV29-1; clone size: NA; D gene: TRBD2; J gene: TRBJ2-1; CDR3 protein: CSVDIAGGPHIEQFF; CDR3 DNA: TGCAGCGTTGACATAGCGGGAGGGCCCCACATTGAGCAGTTCTTC
V gene: TRBV24-1; clone size: many; D gene: TRBD1; J gene: TRBJ2-7; CDR3 protein: CATSDLSIDRETYEQYF; CDR3 DNA: TGTGCCACCAGTGATTTATCAATAGACAGGGAGACCTACGAGCAGTACTTC
V gene: TRBV11-2; clone size: few; D gene: NA; J gene: TRBJ2-1; CDR3 protein: CASSLSGTPAYNEQFF; CDR3 DNA: TGTGCCAGCAGCTTATCCGGGACTCCCGCCTACAATGAGCAGTTCTTC
V gene: TRBV12-5; clone size: NA; D gene: NA; J gene: TRBJ1-1; CDR3 protein: CASGWGKYTEAFF; CDR3 DNA: TGTGCTAGTGGTTGGGGCAAGTACACTGAAGCTTTCTTT
V gene: TRBV4-1; clone size: NA; D gene: NA; J gene: TRBJ2-1; CDR3 protein: CASSQNPGVTYNEQFF; CDR3 DNA: TGCGCCAGCAGCCAGAACCCGGGGGTAACCTACAATGAGCAGTTCTTC
V gene: TRBV3-1; clone size: NA; D gene: NA; J gene: TRBJ1-5; CDR3 protein: CASSQGGHRQPQHF; CDR3 DNA: TGTGCCAGCAGCCAAGGGGGTCATCGTCAGCCCCAGCATTTT
V gene: TRBV5-6; clone size: few; D gene: TRBD2; J gene: TRBJ2-1; CDR3 protein: CASSFGTKVHEQFF; CDR3 DNA: TGTGCCAGCAGCTTCGGGACTAAGGTACATGAGCAGTTCTTC
V gene: TRBV14; clone size: few; D gene: NA; J gene: TRBJ1-1; CDR3 protein: CASSQAPPGYTEAFF; CDR3 DNA: TGTGCCAGCAGCCAAGCACCGCCGGGCTACACTGAAGCTTTCTTT
V gene: TRBV10-3; clone size: NA; D gene: NA; J gene: TRBJ2-7; CDR3 protein: CAINRAGQGGSYEQYF; CDR3 DNA: TGTGCCATCAATCGAGCTGGACAGGGAGGGTCCTACGAGCAGTACTTC
V gene: TRBV30; clone size: few; D gene: TRBD1; J gene: TRBJ1-2; CDR3 protein: CAWSGTAFYGYTF; CDR3 DNA: TGTGCCTGGAGCGGGACAGCCTTCTATGGCTACACCTTC